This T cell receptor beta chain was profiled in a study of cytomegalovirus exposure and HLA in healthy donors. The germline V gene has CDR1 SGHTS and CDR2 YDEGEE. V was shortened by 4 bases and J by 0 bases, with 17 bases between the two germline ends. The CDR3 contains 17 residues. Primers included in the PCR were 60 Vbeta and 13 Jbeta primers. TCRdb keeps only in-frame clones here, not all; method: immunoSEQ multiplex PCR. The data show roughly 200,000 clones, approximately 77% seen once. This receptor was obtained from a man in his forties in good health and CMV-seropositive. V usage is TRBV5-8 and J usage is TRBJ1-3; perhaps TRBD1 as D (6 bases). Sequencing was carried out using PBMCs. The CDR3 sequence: CASSAWGQGNSGNTIYF. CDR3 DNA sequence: TGTGCCAGCAGCGCATGGGGGCAGGGGAACTCTGGAAACACCATATATTTT.